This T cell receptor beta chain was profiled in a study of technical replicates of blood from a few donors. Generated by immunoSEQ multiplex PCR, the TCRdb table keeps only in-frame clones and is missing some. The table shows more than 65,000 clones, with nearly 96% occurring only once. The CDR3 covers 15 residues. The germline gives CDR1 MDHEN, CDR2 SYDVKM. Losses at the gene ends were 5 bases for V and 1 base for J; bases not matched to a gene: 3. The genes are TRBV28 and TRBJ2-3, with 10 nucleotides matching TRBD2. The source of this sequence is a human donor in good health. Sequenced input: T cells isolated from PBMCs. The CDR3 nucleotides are TGTGCCAGCAGTGCCGGGACTAGCGGCACAGATACGCAGTATTTT. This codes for CASSAGTSGTDTQYF. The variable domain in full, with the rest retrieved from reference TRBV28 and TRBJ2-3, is DVKVTQSSRYLVKRTGEKVFLECVQDMDHENMFWYRQDPGLGLRLIYFSYDVKMKEKGDIPEGYSVSREKKERFSLILESASTNQTSMYLCASSAGTSGTDTQYFGPGTRLTVL.